This T cell receptor beta chain was recovered during a study of regulatory T cells in long-lasting Graves disease (dated by TCRdb to the early 2020s). In the study overall: Newly diagnosed Graves' disease patients had taken antithyroid drugs for less than 3 months. This study used TCR sequencing and RNA sequencing of peripheral blood to compare persistent Graves' disease patients against newly diagnosed Graves' disease patients. The study was conducted in China and was registered as a clinical trial. TCR sequencing covered roughly 13 persistent and 20 or so newly diagnosed Graves' disease patients, some 33 samples in total.

The research as a whole found: Sequencing and analysis were limited to the TCR beta chain. Persistent Graves' disease patients showed lower TCR Shannon entropy and fewer highly expanded clones than newly diagnosed patients, suggesting clonal expansion. Persistent patients shared more public clonotypes among themselves (around 2,700) than newly diagnosed patients did (more than 950). The authors acknowledged the small sample size as a limitation that may reduce accuracy. Peripheral blood alone was examined, since thyroid tissue, which constituted the primary lesion, could not be accessed.

Library preparation was by multiplex PCR. The data were produced on an Illumina HiSeq 4000. iRepertoire HTBI primers and Arm-PCR amplification of CDR3 regions were used to construct TCR beta libraries. Before sequencing, the PCR products underwent gel purification. The original pipeline was this. Gene usage analysis of CDR3 amino acid clonotypes relied on the 60 or so TRBV and 15 or so TRBJ segments identified across samples. COPE and FqMerger were used to merge filtered high-quality paired reads into contigs. BLAST was used to align contigs to the IMGT TRBV, TRBD and TRBJ reference genes, and CDR3 was defined following IMGT. Highly expanded clones were defined as clonotypes with a frequency above 0.1%. Shannon entropy served as the measure of repertoire diversity, while the Gini coefficient captured V-J evenness. Public clonotypes were defined as clonotypes shared by more than one individual. TCRdb cleaned the public reads at Q25 with fastp, built clones with MiXCR and kept in-frame beta chains. Here each entry gathers all rows of one CDR3 protein and keeps the most common genes and DNA. TCRdb's processing, not the study's, gives the V and J calls here. This sample holds over 500,000 distinct CDR3 sequences; 15% to 20% were observed only once. The ten biggest clones cover approximately 18% of the sample.

The meaning of the sample's time point label: newly diagnosed GD, antithyroid drugs for less than 3 months. For both TCR sequencing and RNA sequencing, RNA was extracted from PBMCs using TRIzol. The diagnosis of Graves' disease was made according to American Thyroid Association guidelines. The patients came from an endocrinology department in Xi'an, China. Each patient gave about 10 milliliters of peripheral blood, collected in an EDTA anticoagulant tube. Ficoll Paque Plus density gradient separation was used to isolate PBMCs, and no further T cell sorting was performed. RNA quality was checked with an Agilent 2100 Bioanalyzer and agarose gel, and concentration with a NanoDrop 2000. This clonotype was counted at least ten times. The antigen it recognizes is unknown. Per-nucleotide qualities are absent, and no much larger clonotype sits a single base away. The sample also formed part of further work on T cells in Graves' hyperthyroidism and ophthalmopathy. According to the second study: Stable Graves' hyperthyroidism was defined as the absence of progression to ophthalmopathy over 18 months of follow-up. Hyperthyroidism patients were newly diagnosed, had a disease duration of under 2 months, and were aged 18 to 65 years. The study excluded patients with uncontrolled infections, other autoimmune diseases, pregnancy or lactation. Diagnoses were based on clinical symptoms, serum thyroxine and TRAb, thyroid ultrasound and orbital computed tomography. For the first round of RT-PCR on the TCR CDR3, the HTBI primer set was used together with the Qiagen OneStep RT-PCR kit. Most expanded thyroid clonotypes (frequency above 0.001) were also detected in blood, suggesting blood repertoires may reflect thyroid immune responses. Ophthalmopathy was separated from stable hyperthyroidism by a 13 V-J signature model, with about 86% sensitivity and 81% to 82% specificity obtained in cross-validation and 80%/75% obtained in testing. In validation, the model predicted progression to ophthalmopathy a median of 6.5 months before onset, with roughly 71% sensitivity and about 72% specificity. To identify TCR V-J signatures that set the groups apart, the researchers used a discovery cohort of 100 patients, made up of roughly 45 with Graves' ophthalmopathy and some 60 with stable Graves' hyperthyroidism. Whether ophthalmopathy could be predicted prospectively was tested in an independent validation cohort made up of roughly 19 hyperthyroidism patients plus 17 patients who later progressed to ophthalmopathy. The roughly 100 discovery patients were randomly split 7:3 into training and test sets. In addition, the study compared T-cell repertoires in thyroid tissue and in blood from roughly six Graves' hyperthyroidism patients. Following sampling, methimazole starting at 30 mg daily was given to hyperthyroidism patients, and high-dose intravenous methylprednisolone was given to ophthalmopathy patients. A second multiplex PCR round built the libraries, followed by size selection and purification. Paired-end sequencing of the libraries was performed with 100 bp reads on an Illumina HiSeq2000. SOAPnuke was used to process the raw data, with reads discarded if the reads contained adapters or uncalled bases, had a mean Phred below 15, or lacked an exact constant-primer or identifier match. COPE v1.2.5 was used to merge high-quality paired reads, and clonotypes were defined as unique nucleotide sequences. MiTCR v1.1 was used to align clonotypes to the IMGT TRBV, TRBD and TRBJ reference segments. Analysis was restricted to V-J combinations with a frequency above 0.0001, which covered about 99% of repertoires. The TCS score was defined as the ratio of F50 (clonal expansion) to E x V (chaos), calculated using BLOSUM62-based TCRdist between CDR3 peptides within each V-J. Welch's t-statistics and random forest reduced 450 to 600 V-J features to 10 to 15, which were used in a naive Bayes classifier (R e1071). No statistical method was used to set the sample size in advance, and investigators knew the group allocation. TCR Vbeta CDR3 sequencing of some 140 peripheral blood samples (over 40 ophthalmopathy, 75 to 85 hyperthyroidism and roughly 17 progressor patients) is reported in the paper.

The material was peripheral blood mononuclear cells (PBMCs), obtained at new diagnosis, from a patient treated with antithyroid drugs. The source of this sequence is a woman under 40 with Graves disease. Donor details come from another sample of the same person, matched by shared clones.

Read as DNA, the sequence is TGTGCCAGCTCTCGGGGGGCGGGAGCGCGCTTTAGCACAGATACGCAGTATTTT. The encoded protein is CASSRGAGARFSTDTQYF. The chain is encoded by TRBV7-2 joined to TRBJ2-3, with TRBD2 perhaps the D gene, on 7 matching bases. Trimming takes 8 bases from V and 0 bases from J, and the germline ends sit 24 bases apart. Reading the germline V gene gives CDR1 SGHTA and CDR2 FQGNSA. The CDR3 covers 18 residues, taking in both the cysteine and the phenylalanine. CDR3 DNA is the only sequence kept; it has 54 bases, read in frame from the first base.